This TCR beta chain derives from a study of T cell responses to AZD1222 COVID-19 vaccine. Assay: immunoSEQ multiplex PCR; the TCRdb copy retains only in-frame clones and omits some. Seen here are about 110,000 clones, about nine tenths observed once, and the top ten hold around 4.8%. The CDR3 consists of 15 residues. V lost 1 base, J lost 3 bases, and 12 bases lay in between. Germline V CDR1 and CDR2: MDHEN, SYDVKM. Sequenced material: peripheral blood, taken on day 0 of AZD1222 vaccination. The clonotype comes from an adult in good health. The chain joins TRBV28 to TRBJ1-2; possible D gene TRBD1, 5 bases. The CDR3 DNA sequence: TGTGCCAGCAGTTTATCAGGGCCGGGGTACTATGGCTACACCTTC. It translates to CASSLSGPGYYGYTF.